This T cell receptor beta chain was observed in a study of cytomegalovirus exposure and HLA in healthy donors. PCR involved 60 Vbeta and 13 Jbeta primers. Method: immunoSEQ multiplex PCR; TCRdb's copy keeps in-frame clones and lacks some. The data hold 64,000 or so clones, with approximately 70% observed a single time. CDR1 and CDR2 (germline): MDHEN, SYDVKM. The CDR3 is 16 amino acids. V lost 2 bases and J lost 8, with 19 bases in between. What was sequenced was PBMCs. The chain joins TRBV28 to TRBJ1-5, with a tentative D call TRBD1 (6 bases). The receptor's source is a woman in her 50s in good health and CMV-seropositive. CDR3 nucleotide sequence: TGTGCCAGCAGTTTAGGAGGCAGGGGACGGGGGGAGCCCCAGCATTTT. This codes for CASSLGGRGRGEPQHF.